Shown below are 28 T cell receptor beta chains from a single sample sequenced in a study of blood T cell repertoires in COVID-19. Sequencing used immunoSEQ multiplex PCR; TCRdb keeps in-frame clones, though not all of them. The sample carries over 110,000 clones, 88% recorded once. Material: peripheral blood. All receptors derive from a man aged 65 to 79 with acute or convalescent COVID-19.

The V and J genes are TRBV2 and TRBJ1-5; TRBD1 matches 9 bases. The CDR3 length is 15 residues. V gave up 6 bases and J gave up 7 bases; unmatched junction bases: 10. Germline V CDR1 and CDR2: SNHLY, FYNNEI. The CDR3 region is CASRPGTGSRQPQHF. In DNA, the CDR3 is TGTGCCAGCAGGCCTGGGACAGGGAGTCGGCAGCCCCAGCATTTT.

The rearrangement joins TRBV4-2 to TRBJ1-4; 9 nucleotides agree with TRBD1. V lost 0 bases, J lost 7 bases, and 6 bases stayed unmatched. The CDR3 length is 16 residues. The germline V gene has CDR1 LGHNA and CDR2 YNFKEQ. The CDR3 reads CASSQDEGTGREKLFF. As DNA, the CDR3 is TGTGCCAGCAGCCAAGATGAGGGGACAGGGCGTGAAAAACTGTTTTTT.

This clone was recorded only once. CDR3 sequence reads: CASSLESSGRVMETQYF. In DNA, the CDR3 is TGTGCCAGCAGCTTAGAGTCTAGCGGGAGGGTAATGGAGACCCAGTACTTC. J is TRBJ2-5 and V is TRBV7-2, with 12 nucleotides matching TRBD2. There are 17 residues in the CDR3. V lost 1 base to trimming and J lost 5 bases; unmatched junction nucleotides: 8. Germline CDR1 SGHTA, CDR2 FQGNSA.

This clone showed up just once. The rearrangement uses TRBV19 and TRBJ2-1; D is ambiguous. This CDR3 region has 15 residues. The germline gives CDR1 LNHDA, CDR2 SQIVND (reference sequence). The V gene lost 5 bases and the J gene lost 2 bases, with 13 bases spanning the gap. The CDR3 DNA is TGTGCCAGTAGTCGATCCAACAGAGCCTACAATGAGCAGTTCTTC. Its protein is CASSRSNRAYNEQFF.

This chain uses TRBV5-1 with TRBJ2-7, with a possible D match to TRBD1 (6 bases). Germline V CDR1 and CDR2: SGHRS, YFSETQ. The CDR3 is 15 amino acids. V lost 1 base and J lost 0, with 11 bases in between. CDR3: CASSLKQGSSYEQYF. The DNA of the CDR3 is TGCGCCAGCAGCTTGAAACAGGGAAGCTCCTACGAGCAGTACTTC.

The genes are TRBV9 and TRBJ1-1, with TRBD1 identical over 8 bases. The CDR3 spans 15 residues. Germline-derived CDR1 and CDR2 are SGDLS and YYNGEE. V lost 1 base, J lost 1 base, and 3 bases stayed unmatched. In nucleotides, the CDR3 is TGTGCCAGCAGCGTAAGGGGGACAGGGAACACTGAAGCTTTCTTT. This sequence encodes CASSVRGTGNTEAFF.

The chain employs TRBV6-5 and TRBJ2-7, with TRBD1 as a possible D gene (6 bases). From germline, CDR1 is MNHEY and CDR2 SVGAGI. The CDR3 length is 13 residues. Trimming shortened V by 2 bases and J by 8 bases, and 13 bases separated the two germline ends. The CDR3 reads CASSYARQDKQYF. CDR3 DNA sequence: TGTGCCAGCAGTTACGCCCGACAGGACAAGCAGTACTTC.

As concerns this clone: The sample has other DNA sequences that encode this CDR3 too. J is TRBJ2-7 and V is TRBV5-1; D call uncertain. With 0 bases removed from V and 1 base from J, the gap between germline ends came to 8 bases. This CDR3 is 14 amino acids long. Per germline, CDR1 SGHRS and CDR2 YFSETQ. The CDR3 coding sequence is TGCGCCAGCAGCTTGGTGGCAGGATCCTACGAGCAGTACTTC. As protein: CASSLVAGSYEQYF.

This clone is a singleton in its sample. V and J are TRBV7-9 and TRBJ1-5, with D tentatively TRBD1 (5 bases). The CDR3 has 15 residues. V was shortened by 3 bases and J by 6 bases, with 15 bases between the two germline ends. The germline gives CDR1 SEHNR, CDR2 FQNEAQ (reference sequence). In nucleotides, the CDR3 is TGTGCCAGCAGCTTCGGGCAGGGTGGCGCTCAGCCCCAGCATTTT. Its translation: CASSFGQGGAQPQHF.

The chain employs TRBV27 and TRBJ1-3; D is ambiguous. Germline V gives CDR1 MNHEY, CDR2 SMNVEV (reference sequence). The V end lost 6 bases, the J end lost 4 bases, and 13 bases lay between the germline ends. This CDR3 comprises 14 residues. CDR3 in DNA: TGTGCCAGCAGAAATACGGGTACCGGAAACACCATATATTTT. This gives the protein CASRNTGTGNTIYF.

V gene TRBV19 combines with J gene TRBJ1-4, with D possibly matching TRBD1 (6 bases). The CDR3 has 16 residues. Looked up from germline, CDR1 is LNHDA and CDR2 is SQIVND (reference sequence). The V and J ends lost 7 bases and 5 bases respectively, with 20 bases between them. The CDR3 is CASTDRTENFNEKLFF. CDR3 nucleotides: TGTGCCAGTACCGACCGGACAGAGAATTTCAATGAAAAACTGTTTTTT.

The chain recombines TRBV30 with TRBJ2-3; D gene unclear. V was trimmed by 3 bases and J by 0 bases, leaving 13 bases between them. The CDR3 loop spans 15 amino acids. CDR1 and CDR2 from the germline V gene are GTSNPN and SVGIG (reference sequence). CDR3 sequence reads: CAWRAHTRSTDTQYF. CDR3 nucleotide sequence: TGTGCCTGGAGGGCTCACACCCGTAGCACAGATACGCAGTATTTT. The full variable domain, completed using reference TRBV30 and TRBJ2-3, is SQTIHQWPATLVQPVGSPLSLECTVEGTSNPNLYWYRQAAGRGLQLLFYSVGIGQISSEVPQNLSASRPQDRQFILSSKKLLLSDSGFYLCAWRAHTRSTDTQYFGPGTRLTVL.

In nucleotides, the CDR3 is TGTGCCAGCAGCTCCCAGGGGCCAAGTGAAGCTTTCTTT. It is translated as CASSSQGPSEAFF. The genes are TRBV7-9 and TRBJ1-1; weak D call: TRBD1 (6 bases). Germline CDR1 is SEHNR and CDR2 is FQNEAQ (reference sequence). The V end lost 4 bases, the J end lost 7 bases, and 13 bases lay between the germline ends. CDR3 length: 13 amino acids. Full variable domain (rest looked up from reference TRBV7-9 and TRBJ1-1): DTGVSQNPRHKITKRGQNVTFRCDPISEHNRLYWYRQTLGQGPEFLTYFQNEAQLEKSRLLSDRFSAERPKGSFSTLEIQRTEQGDSAMYLCASSSQGPSEAFFGQGTRLTVV.

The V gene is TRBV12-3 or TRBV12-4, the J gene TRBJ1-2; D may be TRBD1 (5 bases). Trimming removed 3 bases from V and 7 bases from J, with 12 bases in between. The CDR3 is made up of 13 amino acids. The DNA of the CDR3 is TGTGCCAGCAGTTTTGGCCAGGGCTCTGGCTACACCTTC. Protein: CASSFGQGSGYTF.

CDR3 loop: CASSLRLGAGGYEQYF. The CDR3 coding sequence is TGTGCCAGCAGCCTCCGGCTTGGAGCGGGGGGTTACGAGCAGTACTTC. V usage is TRBV7-8 and J usage is TRBJ2-7; 9 positions agree with TRBD2. The J segment lost 4 bases and the V segment lost 5 bases, leaving 12 bases of the junction unmatched. The germline V gene has CDR1 SGHVS and CDR2 FQNEAQ. The CDR3 consists of 16 residues.

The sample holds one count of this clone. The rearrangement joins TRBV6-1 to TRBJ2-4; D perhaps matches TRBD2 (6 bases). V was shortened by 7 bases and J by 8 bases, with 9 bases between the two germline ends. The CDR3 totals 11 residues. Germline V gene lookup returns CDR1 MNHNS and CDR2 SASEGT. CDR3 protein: CASKTGDIQYF. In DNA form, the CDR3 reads TGTGCCAGCAAAACGGGGGACATTCAGTACTTC.

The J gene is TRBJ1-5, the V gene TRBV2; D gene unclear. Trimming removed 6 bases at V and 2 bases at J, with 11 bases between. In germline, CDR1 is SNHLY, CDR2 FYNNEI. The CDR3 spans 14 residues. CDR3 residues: CASSGGRGNQPQHF. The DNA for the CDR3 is TGTGCCAGCAGCGGAGGAAGGGGCAATCAGCCCCAGCATTTT.

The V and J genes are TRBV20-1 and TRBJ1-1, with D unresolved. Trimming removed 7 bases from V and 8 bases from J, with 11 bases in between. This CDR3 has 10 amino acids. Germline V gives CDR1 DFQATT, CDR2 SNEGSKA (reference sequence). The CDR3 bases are TGCAGTGTTACTACGGAAGAAGCTTTCTTT. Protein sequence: CSVTTEEAFF.

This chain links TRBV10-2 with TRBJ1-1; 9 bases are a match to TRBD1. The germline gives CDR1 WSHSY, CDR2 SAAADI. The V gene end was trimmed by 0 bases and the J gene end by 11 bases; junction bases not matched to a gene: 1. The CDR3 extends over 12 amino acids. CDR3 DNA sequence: TGCGCCAGCAGTGAGTCGACAGGGGGGGCTTTCTTT. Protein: CASSESTGGAFF.

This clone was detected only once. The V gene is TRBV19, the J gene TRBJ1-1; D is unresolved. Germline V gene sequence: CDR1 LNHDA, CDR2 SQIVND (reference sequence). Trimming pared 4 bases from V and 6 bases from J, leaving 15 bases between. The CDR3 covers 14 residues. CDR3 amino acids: CASSSHRRVAEAFF. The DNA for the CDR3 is TGTGCCAGTAGTAGTCACAGACGAGTGGCTGAAGCTTTCTTT. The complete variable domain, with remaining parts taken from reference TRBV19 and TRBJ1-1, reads DGGITQSPKYLFRKEGQNVTLSCEQNLNHDAMYWYRQDPGQGLRLIYYSQIVNDFQKGDIAEGYSVSREKKESFPLTVTSAQKNPTAFYLCASSSHRRVAEAFFGQGTRLTVV.

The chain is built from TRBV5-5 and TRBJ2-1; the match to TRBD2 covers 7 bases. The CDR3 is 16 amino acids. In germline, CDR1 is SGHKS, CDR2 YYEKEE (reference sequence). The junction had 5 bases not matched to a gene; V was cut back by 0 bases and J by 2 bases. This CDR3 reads CASSLGLTSAYNEQFF. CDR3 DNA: TGTGCCAGCAGCTTGGGGCTTACTAGCGCCTACAATGAGCAGTTCTTC.

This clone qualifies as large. CDR3 coding DNA: TGTGCCAGCAGCCCCGGACAGCACACCTTC. Its translation: CASSPGQHTF. The V gene is TRBV13, the J gene TRBJ1-2; the D gene is possibly TRBD1 (6 bases). Germline V gene lookup returns CDR1 PRHDT and CDR2 FYEKMQ (reference sequence). The CDR3 length is 10 residues. V shed 5 bases and J shed 12 bases, with 10 bases lying between them.

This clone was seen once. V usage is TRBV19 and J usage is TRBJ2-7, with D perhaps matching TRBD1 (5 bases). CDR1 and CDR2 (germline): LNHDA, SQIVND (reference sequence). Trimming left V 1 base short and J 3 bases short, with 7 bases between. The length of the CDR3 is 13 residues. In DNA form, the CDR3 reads TGTGCCAGTAGTATAGGGGGCAACTACGAGCAGTACTTC. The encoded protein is CASSIGGNYEQYF.

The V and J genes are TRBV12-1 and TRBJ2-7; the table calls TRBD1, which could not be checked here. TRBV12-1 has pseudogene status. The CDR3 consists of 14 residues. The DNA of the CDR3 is TGTGCCAGCAGCTCCGACAGGGATCGATACGAGCAGTACTTC. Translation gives CASSSDRDRYEQYF.

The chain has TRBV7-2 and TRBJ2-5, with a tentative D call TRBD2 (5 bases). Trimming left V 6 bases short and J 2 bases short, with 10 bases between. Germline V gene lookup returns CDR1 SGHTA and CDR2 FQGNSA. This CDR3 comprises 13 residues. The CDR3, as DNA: TGTGCCAGCAGACCAGGACTTCAAGAGACCCAGTACTTC. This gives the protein CASRPGLQETQYF.

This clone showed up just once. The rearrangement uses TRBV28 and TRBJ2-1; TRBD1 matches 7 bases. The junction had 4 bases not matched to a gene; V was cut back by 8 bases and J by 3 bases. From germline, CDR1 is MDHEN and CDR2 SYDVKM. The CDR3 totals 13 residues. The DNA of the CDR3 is TGTGCCAGCGTATCAGGGGGCTACAATGAGCAGTTCTTC. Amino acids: CASVSGGYNEQFF.

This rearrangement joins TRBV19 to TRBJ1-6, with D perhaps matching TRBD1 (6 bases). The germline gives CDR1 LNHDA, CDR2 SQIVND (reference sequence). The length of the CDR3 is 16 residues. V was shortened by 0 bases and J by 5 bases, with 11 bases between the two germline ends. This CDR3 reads CASSIDLRTDNSPLHF. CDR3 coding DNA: TGTGCCAGTAGTATAGATCTTCGGACAGATAATTCACCCCTCCACTTT.

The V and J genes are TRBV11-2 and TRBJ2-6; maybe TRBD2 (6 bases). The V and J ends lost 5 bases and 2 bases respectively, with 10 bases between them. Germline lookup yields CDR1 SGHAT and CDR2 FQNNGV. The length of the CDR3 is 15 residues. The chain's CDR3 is CASSLWGAGANVLTF. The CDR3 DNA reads TGTGCCAGCAGCCTCTGGGGGGCTGGGGCCAACGTCCTGACTTTC.